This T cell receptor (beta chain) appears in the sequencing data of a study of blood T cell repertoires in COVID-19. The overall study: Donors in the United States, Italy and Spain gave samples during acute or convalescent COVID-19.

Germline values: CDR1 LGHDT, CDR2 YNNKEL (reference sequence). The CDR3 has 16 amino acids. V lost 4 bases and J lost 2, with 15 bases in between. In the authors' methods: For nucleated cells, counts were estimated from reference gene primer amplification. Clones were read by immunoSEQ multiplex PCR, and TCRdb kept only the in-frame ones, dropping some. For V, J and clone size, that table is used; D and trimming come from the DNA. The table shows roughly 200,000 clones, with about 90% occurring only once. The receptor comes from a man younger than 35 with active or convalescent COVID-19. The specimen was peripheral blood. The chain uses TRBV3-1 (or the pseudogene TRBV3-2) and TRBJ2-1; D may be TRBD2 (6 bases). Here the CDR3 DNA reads TGTGCCAGCAGCCCAACCGGGGGTAGCGCCTACAATGAGCAGTTCTTC. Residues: CASSPTGGSAYNEQFF.